This T cell receptor beta chain came from a study of cytomegalovirus exposure and HLA in healthy donors. It was with 60 Vbeta and 13 Jbeta primers that the PCR ran. Sequencing used immunoSEQ multiplex PCR; TCRdb keeps in-frame clones, though not all of them. The sample carries more than 100,000 clones, 72% recorded once. The J segment lost 0 bases and the V segment lost 4 bases, leaving 5 bases of the junction unmatched. This CDR3 has 16 residues. Germline CDR1 and CDR2: KGHSH and LQKENI. The chain uses TRBV18 and TRBJ2-2; 7 bases fit TRBD1. Sequencing was carried out using PBMCs. This sequence was found in a man aged 50-60 years in good health and CMV-seropositive. The CDR3 is CASSLDRVPNTGELFF. DNA of the CDR3: TGTGCCAGCTCACTCGACAGGGTGCCGAACACCGGGGAGCTGTTTTTT. Full variable domain (remainder filled in from reference TRBV18 and TRBJ2-2): NAGVMQNPRHLVRRRGQEARLRCSPMKGHSHVYWYRQLPEEGLKFMVYLQKENIIDESGMPKERFSAEFPKEGPSILRIQQVVRGDSAAYFCASSLDRVPNTGELFFGEGSRLTVL.